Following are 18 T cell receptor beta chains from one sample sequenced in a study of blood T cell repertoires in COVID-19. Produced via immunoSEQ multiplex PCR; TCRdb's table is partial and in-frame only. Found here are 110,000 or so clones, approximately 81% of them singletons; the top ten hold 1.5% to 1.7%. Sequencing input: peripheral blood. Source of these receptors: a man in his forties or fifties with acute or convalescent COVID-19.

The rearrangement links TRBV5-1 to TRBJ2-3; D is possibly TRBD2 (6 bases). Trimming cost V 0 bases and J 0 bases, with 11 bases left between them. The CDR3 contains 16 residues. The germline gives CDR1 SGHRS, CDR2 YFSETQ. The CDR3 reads CASSLDWGTSTDTQYF. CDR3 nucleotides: TGCGCCAGCAGCTTGGATTGGGGGACTAGCACAGATACGCAGTATTTT. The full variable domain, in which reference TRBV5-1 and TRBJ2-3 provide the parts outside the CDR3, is KAGVTQTPRYLIKTRGQQVTLSCSPISGHRSVSWYQQTPGQGLQFLFEYFSETQRNKGNFPGRFSGRQFSNSRSEMNVSTLELGDSALYLCASSLDWGTSTDTQYFGPGTRLTVL.

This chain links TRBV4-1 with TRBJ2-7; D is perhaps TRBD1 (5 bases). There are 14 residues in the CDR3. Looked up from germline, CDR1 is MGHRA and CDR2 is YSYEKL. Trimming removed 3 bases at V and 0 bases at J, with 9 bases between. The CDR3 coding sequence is TGCGCCAGCAGCCAGGGGCTCCGCTCCTACGAGCAGTACTTC. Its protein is CASSQGLRSYEQYF.

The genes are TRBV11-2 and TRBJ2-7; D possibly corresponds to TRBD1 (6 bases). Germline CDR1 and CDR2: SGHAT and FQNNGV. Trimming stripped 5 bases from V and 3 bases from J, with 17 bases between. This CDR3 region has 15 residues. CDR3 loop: CASSPRAAGDYEQYF. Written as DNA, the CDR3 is TGTGCCAGCAGCCCTCGCGCGGCAGGGGACTACGAGCAGTACTTC.

The CDR3 protein is CASSKGLTGEQYV. The CDR3 coding sequence is TGTGCCAGCAGCAAGGGCCTCACTGGCGAGCAGTACGTC. The rearrangement uses TRBV21-1 and TRBJ2-7; TRBD1 is taken as the D call from the table, unchecked against the DNA. TRBV21-1 is a documented pseudogene. The CDR3 is 13 residues long.

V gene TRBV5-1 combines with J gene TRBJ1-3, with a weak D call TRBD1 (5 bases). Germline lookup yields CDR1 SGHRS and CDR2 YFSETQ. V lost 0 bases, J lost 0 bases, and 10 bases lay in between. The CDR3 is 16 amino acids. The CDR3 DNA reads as TGCGCCAGCAGCTTGGAAGGTACAGGCTCTGGAAACACCATATATTTT. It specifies CASSLEGTGSGNTIYF.

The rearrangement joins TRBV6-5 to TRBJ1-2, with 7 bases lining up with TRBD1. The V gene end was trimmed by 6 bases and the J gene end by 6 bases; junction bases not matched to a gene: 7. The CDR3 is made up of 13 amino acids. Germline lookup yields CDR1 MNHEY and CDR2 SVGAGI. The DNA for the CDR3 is TGTGCCAGCAGCCCCGACAGGGTGGATGGCTACACCTTC. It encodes CASSPDRVDGYTF.

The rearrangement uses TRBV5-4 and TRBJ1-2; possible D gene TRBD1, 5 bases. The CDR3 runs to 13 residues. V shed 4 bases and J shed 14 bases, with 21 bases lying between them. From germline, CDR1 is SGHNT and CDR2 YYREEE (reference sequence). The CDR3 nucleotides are TGTGCCAGCAGCGCGGACCAGGGCCGGTTGAATACCTTC. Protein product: CASSADQGRLNTF.

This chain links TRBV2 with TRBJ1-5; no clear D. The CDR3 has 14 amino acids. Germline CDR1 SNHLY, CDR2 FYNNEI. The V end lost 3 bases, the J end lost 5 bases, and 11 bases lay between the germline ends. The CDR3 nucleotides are TGTGCCAGCAGTGAGACCTTCGGGGATCAGCCCCAGCATTTT. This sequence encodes CASSETFGDQPQHF.

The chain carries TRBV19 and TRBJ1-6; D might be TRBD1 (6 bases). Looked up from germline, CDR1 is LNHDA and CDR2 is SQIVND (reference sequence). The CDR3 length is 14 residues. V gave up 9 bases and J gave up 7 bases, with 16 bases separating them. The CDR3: CASSGWDKNSPLHF. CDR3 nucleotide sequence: TGTGCCAGCTCGGGGTGGGACAAGAATTCACCCCTCCACTTT.

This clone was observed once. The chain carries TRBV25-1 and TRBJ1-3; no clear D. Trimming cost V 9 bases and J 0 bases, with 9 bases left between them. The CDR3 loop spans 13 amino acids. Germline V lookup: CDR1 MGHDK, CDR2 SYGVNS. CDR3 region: CASKTSSGNTIYF. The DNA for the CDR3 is TGTGCCAGTAAGACTAGCTCTGGAAACACCATATATTTT.

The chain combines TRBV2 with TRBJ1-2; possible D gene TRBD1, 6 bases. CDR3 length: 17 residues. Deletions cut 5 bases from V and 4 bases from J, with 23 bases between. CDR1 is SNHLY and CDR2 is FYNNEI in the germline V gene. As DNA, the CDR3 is TGTGCCAGCAGTCGGGGGGGCCAGGGACGTTCGGGCTATGGCTACACCTTC. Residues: CASSRGGQGRSGYGYTF.

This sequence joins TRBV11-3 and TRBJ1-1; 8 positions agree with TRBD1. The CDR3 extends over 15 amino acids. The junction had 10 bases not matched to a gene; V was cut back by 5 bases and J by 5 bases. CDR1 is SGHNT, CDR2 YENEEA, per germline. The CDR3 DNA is TGTGCCAGCAGCAAGGGACAGGCCCCGATGACTGAAGCTTTCTTT. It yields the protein CASSKGQAPMTEAFF.

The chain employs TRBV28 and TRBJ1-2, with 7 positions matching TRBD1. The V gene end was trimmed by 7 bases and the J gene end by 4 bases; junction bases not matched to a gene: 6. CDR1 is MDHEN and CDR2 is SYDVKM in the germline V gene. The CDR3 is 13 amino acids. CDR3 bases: TGTGCCAGCAACGACAGGGTCCTCTATGGCTACACCTTC. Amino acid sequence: CASNDRVLYGYTF.

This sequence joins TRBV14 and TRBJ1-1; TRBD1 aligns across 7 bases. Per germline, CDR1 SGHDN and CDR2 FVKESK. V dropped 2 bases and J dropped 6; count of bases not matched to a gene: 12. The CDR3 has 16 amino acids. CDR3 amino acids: CASSQWTQRQGAEAFF. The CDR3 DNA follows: TGTGCCAGCAGCCAATGGACCCAGAGGCAGGGGGCTGAAGCTTTCTTT. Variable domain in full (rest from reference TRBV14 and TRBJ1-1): EAGVTQFPSHSVIEKGQTVTLRCDPISGHDNLYWYRRVMGKEIKFLLHFVKESKQDESGMPNNRFLAERTGGTYSTLKVQPAELEDSGVYFCASSQWTQRQGAEAFFGQGTRLTVV.

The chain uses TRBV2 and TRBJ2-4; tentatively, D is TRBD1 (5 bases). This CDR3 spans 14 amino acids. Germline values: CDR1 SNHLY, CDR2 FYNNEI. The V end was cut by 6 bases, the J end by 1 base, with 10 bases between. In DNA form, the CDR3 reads TGTGCCAGCAGGGAAAAGGGGGCCAAAAACATTCAGTACTTC. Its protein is CASREKGAKNIQYF.

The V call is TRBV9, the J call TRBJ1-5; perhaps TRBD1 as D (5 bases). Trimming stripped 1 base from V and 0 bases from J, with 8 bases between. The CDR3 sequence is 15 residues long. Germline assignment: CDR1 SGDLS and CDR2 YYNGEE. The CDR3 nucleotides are TGTGCCAGCAGCGTAAGTGACAGTAGCAATCAGCCCCAGCATTTT. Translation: CASSVSDSSNQPQHF. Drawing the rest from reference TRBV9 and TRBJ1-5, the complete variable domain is DSGVTQTPKHLITATGQRVTLRCSPRSGDLSVYWYQQSLDQGLQFLIQYYNGEERAKGNILERFSAQQFPDLHSELNLSSLELGDSALYFCASSVSDSSNQPQHFGDGTRLSIL.

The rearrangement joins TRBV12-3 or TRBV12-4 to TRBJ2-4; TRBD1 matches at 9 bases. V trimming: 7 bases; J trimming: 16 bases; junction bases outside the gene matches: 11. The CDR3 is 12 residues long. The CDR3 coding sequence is TGTGCCAGCATTGAGGGACAGGGCCGCGCCTACTTC. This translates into CASIEGQGRAYF.

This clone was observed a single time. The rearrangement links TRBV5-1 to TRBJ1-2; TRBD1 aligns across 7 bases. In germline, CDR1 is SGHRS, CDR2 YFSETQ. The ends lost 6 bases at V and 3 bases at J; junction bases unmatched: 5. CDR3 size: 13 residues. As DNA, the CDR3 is TGCGCCAGCAACCGGGACAGAGACTATGGCTACACCTTC. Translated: CASNRDRDYGYTF. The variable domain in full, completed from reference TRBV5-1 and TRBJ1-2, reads KAGVTQTPRYLIKTRGQQVTLSCSPISGHRSVSWYQQTPGQGLQFLFEYFSETQRNKGNFPGRFSGRQFSNSRSEMNVSTLELGDSALYLCASNRDRDYGYTFGSGTRLTVV.